This T cell receptor (beta chain) was sequenced for a study of T cells expressing NK-cell markers (TCRdb year 2020). For the study in its entirety: Three sorted T-cell subsets (CD3+CD56+NKG2C+, CD3+CD56+NKG2C- and CD3+CD56-NKG2C+) from fewer than 10 donors had their TCR beta-chain repertoires profiled. The study sequenced eight donors, all healthy volunteers chosen at random: three men and five women. Of the eight sequenced donors, seven were found to be HCMV-seropositive and one was found to be HCMV-seronegative. Libraries were sequenced as 2 x 150 bp reads on Illumina HiSeq 2000/2500, MiSeq or NextSeq.

The study at large found these results: For several donors, the dominant CD3+CD56+NKG2C+ clonotypes were among the top 10 CD8+ clonotypes and accounted for about 1.0-7.5% of CD8+ T cells. Those dominant clonotypes were again the most abundant among CD3+CD56-NKG2C+ cells in several donors, at about 25-60.1%. Whether the expanded NKG2C-expressing T cell clones were specific for HCMV antigens remained unclear.

The reads were generated on an Illumina HiSeq 2000. TCR beta cDNA libraries were made by 5'RACE template switching that added a universal primer site and unique molecular identifiers. Priming for cDNA synthesis came from the TCR beta constant segment, and two successive PCR amplification steps followed. Turning to the authors' computational methods: MIGEC was used to demultiplex reads and group reads by UMI, and MiTCR was used to assemble and quantify clonotypes. Only TCR cDNA sequences supported by at least two reads were kept to exclude erroneous sequences. The tcR package was used for downstream repertoire analysis, with clonotypes matched between fractions based on CDR3 nucleotide sequence plus V segment. Antigen specificity was annotated against VDJdb with VDJmatch, allowing one amino acid substitution in CDR3. TCRdb reprocessed the reads and lists each CDR3 protein sequence as a single entry, with no DNA. TCRdb assigned the V and J calls; the authors' analysis was not used. The table of this sample itemizes roughly 390,000 distinct CDR3 sequences. Roughly 5.2% of the sample goes to the ten largest clones.

To determine HCMV serostatus, a commercial ELISA kit was used to detect HCMV-specific IgG in serum. Peripheral blood mononuclear cells were isolated from blood by Ficoll density gradient centrifugation. As for this clonotype: The antigen this receptor binds is unknown.

The CDR3 holds 17 amino acids from the cysteine to the phenylalanine. DNA for this receptor is not on file. The CDR1 and CDR2 encoded by the germline V gene are MDHEN and SYDVKM. The sequence derives from a man aged 18 to 69 in good health. This receptor chain uses TRBV28 and TRBJ2-5; checking the TCRdb D call of TRBD1 is not possible without DNA. Source material: blood T cells: a sorted CD56 or NKG2C T cell subset, CD4+ or CD8+ T cells, or bulk PBMC T cells (not recorded which). The CDR3 in this case is CASAPPLGRQGKETQYF.